This T cell receptor (beta chain) was sequenced in a study of T cell responses to AZD1222 COVID-19 vaccine. Data came from immunoSEQ multiplex PCR; TCRdb stores just in-frame clones and leaves some out. The table lists some 91,000 clones, roughly 89% of them singletons, with 2.4% in the top ten. Overall study findings and caveats: Baseline serology detected seropositivity in only a handful of AZD1222 recipients. The study found Spike-specific TCR breadth and depth rose after two AZD1222 doses. In the spike-specific TCR repertoire, nearly half reportedly target unmutated variant regions.

Comment on this clone: The target antigen is unknown.

Per germline, CDR1 SGHVS and CDR2 FNYEAQ. The CDR3 sequence is 15 residues long. V was clipped by 5 bases and J by 2 bases; unmatched bases: 6. The sample in question was peripheral blood, obtained on day 0 of AZD1222 vaccination. The sequence was collected from an adult in good health. The chain couples TRBV7-6 to TRBJ2-3; 8 bases are a match to TRBD2. The CDR3 is CASSTSGHYTDTQYF. Here the CDR3 DNA reads TGTGCCAGCAGCACTAGCGGACACTACACAGATACGCAGTATTTT.